This T cell receptor (beta chain) was identified in a study of CD8 T cells in Susac syndrome. Looked up from germline, CDR1 is DFQATT and CDR2 is SNEGSKA (reference sequence). The CDR3 sequence is 14 residues long. Trimming removed 6 bases at V and 0 bases at J, with 9 bases between. Random hexamers served to reverse transcribe roughly 0.5 to 1 ug RNA. MiXCR, run by TCRdb on the immunoSEQ multiplex PCR reads, gives a single entry per CDR3 protein. The sample lists around 280,000 distinct CDR3 sequences; 70% to 90% were seen once. This receptor was obtained from a human donor with multiple sclerosis. Specimen: CD8+ T cells from PBMCs. The V call is TRBV20-1, the J call TRBJ1-6; tentatively, D is TRBD1 (5 bases). CDR3 DNA sequence: TGCAGTGCCCGACAGAGCTCCTATAATTCACCCCTCCACTTT. It translates to CSARQSSYNSPLHF.